Following are 16 T cell receptor beta chains from one sample sequenced in a study of T cells after posttransplantation cyclophosphamide. Sampled 1 year posttransplant, controls received myeloablative marrow transplants, methotrexate and a calcineurin inhibitor. Data came from immunoSEQ multiplex PCR; TCRdb stores just in-frame clones and leaves some out. The data contain 16,000 or so clones, less than 85% of them singletons. Sample: PBMCs, taken after allogeneic stem cell transplant with calcineurin inhibitor and methotrexate. The receptors were sampled from a female patient younger than 35 who received an allogeneic stem cell transplant from an unrelated donor, was CMV-positive, and had acute and chronic GVHD. A subset of T cells may come from the graft donor.

The genes are TRBV2 and TRBJ1-5, with unresolved D. The CDR3 length is 15 residues. Trimming shortened V by 5 bases and J by 2 bases, and 13 bases separated the two germline ends. The germline CDR1 and CDR2 sequences are SNHLY and FYNNEI. The CDR3 protein is CASSSKGGGNQPQHF. As DNA, the CDR3 is TGTGCCAGCAGTAGCAAGGGAGGCGGCAATCAGCCCCAGCATTTT. Based on the CDR3 plus reference TRBV2 and TRBJ1-5, the full variable domain is EPEVTQTPSHQVTQMGQEVILRCVPISNHLYFYWYRQILGQKVEFLVSFYNNEISEKSEIFDDQFSVERPDGSNFTLKIRSTKLEDSAMYFCASSSKGGGNQPQHFGDGTRLSIL.

The chain links TRBV27 to TRBJ2-7; the match to TRBD2 covers 9 bases. The CDR3 runs 15 residues. V lost 3 bases, J lost 7 bases, and 10 bases stayed unmatched. Per germline, CDR1 MNHEY and CDR2 SMNVEV (reference sequence). The CDR3 sequence is CASSLLGGRAREQYF. The DNA of the CDR3 is TGTGCCAGCAGTTTGTTGGGCGGGAGGGCGAGAGAGCAGTACTTC.

As to this clone: One end of the junction fails to match germline, which may point to a read error. CDR3 nucleotide sequence: TGTGCCAGCAGCCCCCACGGTGGGGCTCTGGGGTTC. Protein: CASSPHGGALGF. The genes are TRBV5-4 and TRBJ2-7; possibly TRBD1 for D (5 bases). The CDR3 contains 12 residues. Germline V gene data show CDR1 as SGHNT and CDR2 as YYREEE (reference sequence).

This rearrangement joins TRBV27 to TRBJ2-2, with a possible D match to TRBD2 (6 bases). Germline V gives CDR1 MNHEY, CDR2 SMNVEV (reference sequence). Trimming removed 7 bases from V and 4 bases from J, with 19 bases in between. The CDR3 is made up of 16 amino acids. The CDR3 nucleotides read TGTGCCAGCACCACATTGTTCGGGGGAGCCACCGGGGAGCTGTTTTTT. Protein sequence: CASTTLFGGATGELFF.

The chain couples TRBV5-1 to TRBJ2-3, with 9 bases matching TRBD1. V dropped 4 bases and J dropped 2; count of bases not matched to a gene: 11. Germline V gene data show CDR1 as SGHRS and CDR2 as YFSETQ. This CDR3 has 17 amino acids. The CDR3 bases are TGCGCCAGCAGCGAACCCGGGACAGGGAAAGACACAGATACGCAGTATTTT. It codes for CASSEPGTGKDTDTQYF. Full variable domain (missing parts from reference TRBV5-1 and TRBJ2-3): KAGVTQTPRYLIKTRGQQVTLSCSPISGHRSVSWYQQTPGQGLQFLFEYFSETQRNKGNFPGRFSGRQFSNSRSEMNVSTLELGDSALYLCASSEPGTGKDTDTQYFGPGTRLTVL.

The J gene is TRBJ2-7, the V gene TRBV7-9; TRBD1 matches 7 bases. The germline CDR1 and CDR2 sequences are SEHNR and FQNEAQ (reference sequence). The CDR3 covers 15 residues. The ends lost 5 bases at V and 2 bases at J; junction bases unmatched: 9. CDR3 sequence (DNA): TGTGCCAGCAGCCCCAGACAGGGCGCCACCTACGAGCAGTACTTC. This codes for CASSPRQGATYEQYF.

This chain uses TRBV15 with TRBJ1-1; D perhaps matches TRBD1 (6 bases). The V end lost 0 bases, the J end lost 6 bases, and 8 bases lay between the germline ends. The germline gives CDR1 LNHNV, CDR2 YYDKDF (reference sequence). CDR3 length: 13 residues. This CDR3 is CATSRDEGAEAFF. The CDR3 nucleotides read TGTGCCACCAGCAGAGATGAGGGGGCTGAAGCTTTCTTT. The variable domain in full, with the rest retrieved from reference TRBV15 and TRBJ1-1, is DAMVIQNPRYQVTQFGKPVTLSCSQTLNHNVMYWYQQKSSQAPKLLFHYYDKDFNNEADTPDNFQSRRPNTSFCFLDIRSPGLGDTAMYLCATSRDEGAEAFFGQGTRLTVV.

The J gene is TRBJ2-3, the V gene TRBV4-1, with 11 bases matching TRBD2. V trimming: 3 bases; J trimming: 4 bases; junction bases outside the gene matches: 3. This CDR3 has 15 residues. Per germline, CDR1 MGHRA and CDR2 YSYEKL. CDR3 in amino acids: CASSHTSGSPDTQYF. For the CDR3, the DNA is TGCGCCAGCAGCCACACTAGCGGGAGTCCAGATACGCAGTATTTT.

The chain employs TRBV7-9 and TRBJ2-2; 9 nucleotides match TRBD1. The CDR3 covers 18 residues. CDR1 SEHNR and CDR2 FQNEAQ come from the germline V gene (reference sequence). J was trimmed by 6 bases and V by 1 base; bases with no gene match: 12. The CDR3 protein is CASSLGPRDRDRPGELFF. The CDR3 DNA sequence: TGTGCCAGCAGCTTAGGCCCCAGGGACAGGGATCGGCCCGGGGAGCTGTTTTTT.

This chain joins TRBV9 and TRBJ2-7, with 7 bases lining up with TRBD2. Germline CDR1 is SGDLS and CDR2 is YYNGEE. The CDR3 length is 14 residues. V lost 3 bases, J lost 5 bases, and 8 bases stayed unmatched. CDR3 nucleotide sequence: TGTGCCAGCAGCGCCGACCCCGGACTAGACGAGCAGTACTTC. Residues: CASSADPGLDEQYF. Full variable domain (outside the CDR3, taken from reference TRBV9 and TRBJ2-7): DSGVTQTPKHLITATGQRVTLRCSPRSGDLSVYWYQQSLDQGLQFLIQYYNGEERAKGNILERFSAQQFPDLHSELNLSSLELGDSALYFCASSADPGLDEQYFGPGTRLTVT.

The rearrangement links TRBV4-2 to TRBJ2-5; D is possibly TRBD1 (6 bases). CDR3 length equals 13 residues. The germline V gene encodes CDR1 LGHNA and CDR2 YNFKEQ. V was cut by 4 bases and J by 3 bases, with 9 bases left in between. CDR3 region: CASSPRQEETQYF. The DNA for the CDR3 is TGTGCCAGCAGCCCAAGACAGGAAGAGACCCAGTACTTC.

V gene TRBV12-5 combines with J gene TRBJ2-5, with 10 bases that match TRBD2. The length of the CDR3 is 14 residues. With 8 bases clipped from V and 0 bases from J, the junction kept 3 bases outside the gene matches. Germline lookup yields CDR1 LGHNT and CDR2 FRNRAP. The CDR3 sequence: CASTSGTYQETQYF. CDR3 DNA: TGTGCTAGTACTAGCGGGACCTACCAAGAGACCCAGTACTTC.

J is TRBJ2-7 and V is TRBV5-6; TRBD2 agrees at 7 bases. J gave up 4 bases and V 0 bases, and 10 bases lay outside the gene matches. This CDR3 is built from 16 residues. Germline V gene lookup returns CDR1 SGHDT and CDR2 YYEEEE. CDR3 coding DNA: TGTGCCAGCAGCTTGGCTCTGGCGGGAGTTGGGTACGAGCAGTACTTC. It yields the protein CASSLALAGVGYEQYF.

The V gene is TRBV9, the J gene TRBJ1-1; D unresolved. The CDR3 has 14 residues. The V end was cut by 0 bases, the J end by 1 base, with 7 bases between. CDR1 SGDLS and CDR2 YYNGEE come from the germline V gene. CDR3 in amino acids: CASSVGSGNTEAFF. The CDR3 nucleotides read TGTGCCAGCAGCGTAGGTTCCGGGAACACTGAAGCTTTCTTT.

The chain employs TRBV5-1 and TRBJ2-1; 8 bases are shared with TRBD1. Germline assignment: CDR1 SGHRS and CDR2 YFSETQ. V lost 1 base, J lost 7 bases, and 4 bases stayed unmatched. There are 14 residues in the CDR3. The CDR3: CASSLRQGANEQFF. The CDR3 DNA is TGCGCCAGCAGCTTGAGGCAGGGGGCAAATGAGCAGTTCTTC. Together with reference TRBV5-1 and TRBJ2-1, the CDR3 gives the full variable domain: KAGVTQTPRYLIKTRGQQVTLSCSPISGHRSVSWYQQTPGQGLQFLFEYFSETQRNKGNFPGRFSGRQFSNSRSEMNVSTLELGDSALYLCASSLRQGANEQFFGPGTRLTVL.

The J gene is TRBJ1-1, the V gene TRBV30, with D unresolved. This CDR3 spans 13 amino acids. The germline V gene encodes CDR1 GTSNPN and CDR2 SVGIG (reference sequence). V was clipped by 7 bases and J by 8 bases, with 20 bases between them. The CDR3 region has the DNA TGTGCCTCCCACGGGGTAGAGCGAGCCGAAGCTTTCTTT. As protein: CASHGVERAEAFF.